This passage covers 9 T cell receptor beta chains from one sample sequenced in a study of regulatory T cells in long-lasting Graves disease. Time point given: persistent/refractory GD, antithyroid drugs over 5 years with positive TRAb. Extracted PBMC RNA gave rise to the TCR library. For TCR beta, libraries came from iRepertoire HTBI primers and Arm-PCR of CDR3 regions. TCRdb recomputed calls from the multiplex PCR reads with MiXCR, one row per CDR3 protein. Of some 300,000 distinct CDR3 sequences listed, 20% to 25% were seen once; the top ten hold roughly three fifths. This specimen consisted of peripheral blood mononuclear cells (PBMCs), obtained when the disease was refractory, from a patient treated with antithyroid drugs. The receptors derive from a female donor with Graves disease.

The chain employs TRBV5-1 and TRBJ2-5; D gene unclear. In germline, CDR1 is SGHRS, CDR2 YFSETQ. Trimming removed 3 bases from V and 5 bases from J, with 14 bases in between. CDR3 length: 14 amino acids. CDR3 coding DNA: TGCGCCAGCAGCTCCGGAAGGGAAGGGGAGACCCAGTACTTC. Protein sequence: CASSSGREGETQYF.

The J gene is TRBJ2-7, the V gene TRBV29-1; D perhaps matches TRBD2 (5 bases). This CDR3 spans 12 amino acids. Between the trimmed V and J ends, which lost 4 bases and 6 bases, there was a span of 13 bases. Germline V gives CDR1 SQVTM, CDR2 ANQGSEA. CDR3 coding DNA: TGCAGCGTTGCGAAGGAACTAGGCGAGCAGTACTTC. Its protein is CSVAKELGEQYF.

On this clonotype: A read error may explain this, as a much larger clone is one base away. The chain has TRBV6-2 or TRBV6-3 and TRBJ2-7, with D perhaps TRBD1 or TRBD2 (5 bases each). The CDR3 contains 14 residues. From germline, CDR1 is MNHEY and CDR2 SVGEGT. The chain's CDR3 is CASGYKGPTWEQYF. CDR3 DNA: TGTGCCAGCGGTTACAAGGGACCGACTTGGGAGCAGTACTTC.

As regards this clonotype: The junction does not match germline at one end; this may be a read error. V is TRBV6-4 and J is TRBJ2-7; D is ambiguous. Per the germline V gene, CDR1 is MRHNA and CDR2 is SNTAGT. CDR3 length: 18 amino acids. For the CDR3, the DNA is TGTGCCAGCAGTGATCCCGACTCCTCAGAAGGGCAGCCCTACGGGCAGTACTTC. This codes for CASSDPDSSEGQPYGQYF.

The table lists this clonotype with many counts. V gene TRBV7-8 combines with J gene TRBJ1-5, with D perhaps matching TRBD1 (6 bases). The V and J ends lost 5 bases and 5 bases respectively, with 22 bases between them. The CDR3 covers 17 residues. The germline gives CDR1 SGHVS, CDR2 FQNEAQ. CDR3 in DNA: TGTGCCAGCAGCCCCAGAGGGCAGGGGCTAAAGGATCAGCCCCAGCATTTT. Translating it yields CASSPRGQGLKDQPQHF.

This clonotype has ten or more counts. V usage is TRBV7-2 and J usage is TRBJ1-2, with TRBD1 as a possible D gene (6 bases). Trimming pared 5 bases from V and 6 bases from J, leaving 13 bases between. The CDR3 extends over 13 amino acids. Germline V lookup: CDR1 SGHTA, CDR2 FQGNSA. The CDR3 spells CASSARRGDGYTF. In DNA, the CDR3 is TGTGCCAGCAGCGCCCGTAGGGGGGATGGCTACACCTTC.

The chain recombines TRBV6-5 with TRBJ2-2; D remains ambiguous. Germline V gives CDR1 MNHEY, CDR2 SVGAGI. The CDR3 is 13 amino acids. Trimming shortened V by 1 base and J by 7 bases, and 7 bases separated the two germline ends. The CDR3 is CASSYLMRGELFF. In nucleotides, the CDR3 is TGTGCCAGCAGTTACTTAATGCGCGGGGAGCTGTTTTTT.

This clonotype was counted ten times or more. V and J are TRBV20-1 and TRBJ2-5; D unresolved. The CDR3 covers 15 residues. Deletions cut 0 bases from V and 5 bases from J, with 16 bases between. The germline CDR1 and CDR2 sequences are DFQATT and SNEGSKA (reference sequence). The CDR3 is CSARDTGSRGETQYF. Written as DNA, the CDR3 is TGCAGTGCTAGAGATACGGGTTCTCGAGGTGAGACCCAGTACTTC.

This clonotype was observed many times. The chain uses TRBV28 and TRBJ2-7; D may correspond to TRBD1 or TRBD2 (6 bases each). The CDR3 extends over 14 amino acids. The ends were cut back, 2 bases at V and 2 bases at J, with 10 bases in the middle. Germline-derived CDR1 and CDR2 are MDHEN and SYDVKM. Written as DNA, the CDR3 is TGTGCCAGCAGTTTAGGAGGGACAACCTACGAGCAGTACTTC. Its protein is CASSLGGTTYEQYF.